This TCR beta chain was captured by sequencing in a study of blood T cell repertoires in COVID-19. Overall study context: Cohort 3 donors were reported recovered after two negative PCRs, clearance, or symptom resolution. The United States, Italy and Spain were the sources of the acute and convalescent COVID-19 samples. From T cells, B-cell-depleted T cells, or PBMCs came the material, which was cDNA or gDNA.

Trimming took 3 bases from V and 9 from J, leaving 15 bases between them. Germline lookup yields CDR1 MNHNS and CDR2 SASEGT. The length of the CDR3 is 15 residues. Clones were read by immunoSEQ multiplex PCR, and TCRdb kept only the in-frame ones, dropping some. Among under 400,000 clones listed, around 87% were seen once. Material: PBMCs or T cells enriched from blood (not recorded which). The rearrangement uses TRBV6-1 and TRBJ1-6; D is perhaps TRBD1 (5 bases). The TCR comes from a man aged 35 to 55 in a cohort exposed to, infected with or recovered from COVID-19 (not recorded which). CDR3 coding DNA: TGTGCCAGCAGTGAGAGGCAGGGAGGGAGTTCACCCCTCCACTTT. It codes for CASSERQGGSSPLHF.